This is a list of T cell receptor beta chains from one sample in a study of blood T cell repertoires in COVID-19. The table came from immunoSEQ multiplex PCR; TCRdb's copy has only in-frame clones and leaves some out. The sample yields roughly 150,000 clones, 85% to 90% seen once. Sequenced: peripheral blood. These receptor sequences come from an elderly woman with COVID-19, enrolled during active disease. Each CDR3 is given with its conserved first and last residue. The order of the fields is J gene, V gene, clone size, D gene, CDR3 DNA, CDR3 protein. The D gene is left open where the match is weak. The listing skips clone size in some rows; elsewhere it reads once, few, many or a size class.

J gene: TRBJ1-6
V gene: TRBV7-2
clone size: -
D gene: -
CDR3 DNA: TGTGCCAGCAGTTCAGGGTCTCCACCCCTCCACTTT
CDR3 protein: CASSSGSPPLHF

J gene: TRBJ1-2
V gene: TRBV7-9
clone size: -
D gene: TRBD1
CDR3 DNA: TGTGCCAGCAGCTTAGCGAGTGGACAGGGAGGGATGGGCTACACCTTC
CDR3 protein: CASSLASGQGGMGYTF

J gene: TRBJ2-3
V gene: TRBV24-1
clone size: -
D gene: -
CDR3 DNA: TGTGCCACCAGTGACCCGACAGCCCTCACAGATACGCAGTATTTT
CDR3 protein: CATSDPTALTDTQYF

J gene: TRBJ2-3
V gene: TRBV5-1
clone size: -
D gene: -
CDR3 DNA: TGCGCCAGCAGCTTGGTATTGGGGCCAGATACGCAGTATTTT
CDR3 protein: CASSLVLGPDTQYF

J gene: TRBJ2-5
V gene: TRBV14
clone size: -
D gene: TRBD2
CDR3 DNA: TGTGCCAGCAGCCAAGGACTAGCGGGAGTAGAGACCCAGTACTTC
CDR3 protein: CASSQGLAGVETQYF

J gene: TRBJ2-1
V gene: TRBV4-3
clone size: -
D gene: -
CDR3 DNA: TGCGCCAGCAGCCAAGAGGGGGCGGGAGCGTGGGAGCAGTTCTTC
CDR3 protein: CASSQEGAGAWEQFF

J gene: TRBJ2-1
V gene: TRBV28
clone size: -
D gene: TRBD2
CDR3 DNA: TGTGCCAGCAGTTTAGCCGGGACTAGCGGGAGGGAACTCAGCCAGTTCTTC
CDR3 protein: CASSLAGTSGRELSQFF

J gene: TRBJ1-2
V gene: TRBV10-3
clone size: -
D gene: -
CDR3 DNA: TGTGCCATCAGTGGGCAAGGAGGTGGCTACACCTTC
CDR3 protein: CAISGQGGGYTF

J gene: TRBJ2-5
V gene: TRBV7-2
clone size: -
D gene: -
CDR3 DNA: TGTGCCAGCAGCCCAGGGGGGTGGGAGACCCAGTACTTC
CDR3 protein: CASSPGGWETQYF

J gene: TRBJ2-1
V gene: TRBV18
clone size: -
D gene: -
CDR3 DNA: TGTGCCAGCTCACCGCTAGGGAGCTCCTACAATGAGCAGTTCTTC
CDR3 protein: CASSPLGSSYNEQFF

J gene: TRBJ2-6
V gene: TRBV6-2/TRBV6-3
clone size: -
D gene: -
CDR3 DNA: TGTGCCAGCAGTTATAACAGGGTGTCCACCTCCTCTGGGGCCAACGTCCTGACTTTC
CDR3 protein: CASSYNRVSTSSGANVLTF

J gene: TRBJ2-7
V gene: TRBV4-3
clone size: -
D gene: TRBD1
CDR3 DNA: TGCGCCAGCAGCCAAGAGGTCCTTGGGACAGGGGGCTTCTACGAGCAGTACTTC
CDR3 protein: CASSQEVLGTGGFYEQYF

J gene: TRBJ2-7
V gene: TRBV7-2
clone size: -
D gene: TRBD2
CDR3 DNA: TGTGCCAGCAGCTGGGGACTAGCGGAGACCTACGAGCAGTACTTC
CDR3 protein: CASSWGLAETYEQYF

J gene: TRBJ2-7
V gene: TRBV7-8
clone size: -
D gene: TRBD2
CDR3 DNA: TGTGCCAGCAGCCCCCTCGTAGCGGGACGCTACGAGCAGTACTTC
CDR3 protein: CASSPLVAGRYEQYF

J gene: TRBJ2-3
V gene: TRBV28
clone size: -
D gene: TRBD1
CDR3 DNA: TGTGCCAGCAGTTTATACGGACAGGGCACAGATACGCAGTATTTT
CDR3 protein: CASSLYGQGTDTQYF

J gene: TRBJ2-5
V gene: TRBV11-3
clone size: -
D gene: -
CDR3 DNA: TGTGCCAGCAGCCCCGGGGGTCAAGGTCCGGAGACCCAGTACTTC
CDR3 protein: CASSPGGQGPETQYF

J gene: TRBJ2-2
V gene: TRBV5-8
clone size: -
D gene: -
CDR3 DNA: TGTGCCAGCAGCTTGGTTACGGGAACCGGGGAGCTGTTTTTT
CDR3 protein: CASSLVTGTGELFF

J gene: TRBJ1-2
V gene: TRBV18
clone size: -
D gene: -
CDR3 DNA: TGTGCCAGCTCACCCATGCTTGGCGGCAGGGTGGTTAGTAACTATGGCTACACCTTC
CDR3 protein: CASSPMLGGRVVSNYGYTF

J gene: TRBJ1-2
V gene: TRBV5-1
clone size: -
D gene: TRBD1
CDR3 DNA: TGCGCCAGCAGGACCGGACAGGGTGACTATGGCTACACCTTC
CDR3 protein: CASRTGQGDYGYTF

J gene: TRBJ2-2
V gene: TRBV9
clone size: -
D gene: TRBD2
CDR3 DNA: TGTGCCAGCAGTCTAGCGGGAGATAGCACCGGGGAGCTGTTTTTT
CDR3 protein: CASSLAGDSTGELFF

J gene: TRBJ1-2
V gene: TRBV7-9
clone size: once
D gene: -
CDR3 DNA: TGTGCCAGCAGCTTAGCAGGGGCGGAGGGCTACACCTTC
CDR3 protein: CASSLAGAEGYTF

J gene: TRBJ2-5
V gene: TRBV3-1/TRBV3-2
clone size: -
D gene: -
CDR3 DNA: TGTGCCAGCAGCCAAGATCCTAGCCGAGTGGGCCAGTACTTC
CDR3 protein: CASSQDPSRVGQYF

J gene: TRBJ2-7
V gene: TRBV5-1
clone size: -
D gene: -
CDR3 DNA: TGCGCCAGCAGCTCGTCAGGGGTCGAGCAGTACTTC
CDR3 protein: CASSSSGVEQYF

J gene: TRBJ2-2
V gene: TRBV5-1
clone size: -
D gene: TRBD2
CDR3 DNA: TGCGCCAGCAGCTTAGGCGGACTAGCTAATCCCGGGGAGCTGTTTTTT
CDR3 protein: CASSLGGLANPGELFF

J gene: TRBJ2-7
V gene: TRBV28
clone size: -
D gene: TRBD2
CDR3 DNA: TGTGCCAGCAGTTCACAGCTAGCGGGAGCCTTCTACGAGCAGTACTTC
CDR3 protein: CASSSQLAGAFYEQYF

J gene: TRBJ1-2
V gene: TRBV3-1/TRBV3-2
clone size: once
D gene: -
CDR3 DNA: TGTGCCAGCAGCCAATCGGCCAGCGAAATCTATGGCTACACCTTC
CDR3 protein: CASSQSASEIYGYTF

J gene: TRBJ1-1
V gene: TRBV19
clone size: -
D gene: TRBD1
CDR3 DNA: TGTGCCAGTAGTATAACAGGGGTTTTCACTGAAGCTTTCTTT
CDR3 protein: CASSITGVFTEAFF

J gene: TRBJ2-1
V gene: TRBV12-3/TRBV12-4
clone size: -
D gene: -
CDR3 DNA: TGTGCCAGCAGAATATCCTCTAATGAGCAGTTCTTC
CDR3 protein: CASRISSNEQFF

J gene: TRBJ2-4
V gene: TRBV15
clone size: few
D gene: TRBD1
CDR3 DNA: TGTGCCACCAGCAGGGGACAGGGGGTGGACATTCAGTACTTC
CDR3 protein: CATSRGQGVDIQYF

J gene: TRBJ1-1
V gene: TRBV4-3
clone size: -
D gene: -
CDR3 DNA: TGCGCCAGCAGCCAAGCTACAGGGTTCGCTGAAGCTTTCTTT
CDR3 protein: CASSQATGFAEAFF

J gene: TRBJ1-1
V gene: TRBV28
clone size: -
D gene: -
CDR3 DNA: TGTGCCAGCAGGTATATGAACACTGAAGCTTTCTTT
CDR3 protein: CASRYMNTEAFF

J gene: TRBJ1-1
V gene: TRBV19
clone size: -
D gene: -
CDR3 DNA: TGTGCCACTACGGAGCGTCCGAACACTGAAGCTTTCTTT
CDR3 protein: CATTERPNTEAFF

J gene: TRBJ2-7
V gene: TRBV6-6
clone size: -
D gene: TRBD1
CDR3 DNA: TGTGCCACATCGGGACAGGGCTACGAGCAGTACTTC
CDR3 protein: CATSGQGYEQYF

J gene: TRBJ2-6
V gene: TRBV30
clone size: -
D gene: -
CDR3 DNA: TGTGCCTGGAGCCAAACAGGCTCTGGGGCCAACGTCCTGACTTTC
CDR3 protein: CAWSQTGSGANVLTF

J gene: TRBJ1-2
V gene: TRBV18
clone size: once
D gene: -
CDR3 DNA: TGTGCCAGCTCAACCTCGGACAGTCGAGGCTACACCTTC
CDR3 protein: CASSTSDSRGYTF

J gene: TRBJ2-3
V gene: TRBV29-1
clone size: -
D gene: -
CDR3 DNA: TGCAGCGTTGAAACGGCGGATCCCACAGATACGCAGTATTTT
CDR3 protein: CSVETADPTDTQYF

J gene: TRBJ2-3
V gene: TRBV7-6
clone size: -
D gene: TRBD2
CDR3 DNA: TGTGCCAGCAGCCCAAGCGGGAGTGGCGATACGCAGTATTTT
CDR3 protein: CASSPSGSGDTQYF

J gene: TRBJ1-4
V gene: TRBV9
clone size: -
D gene: -
CDR3 DNA: TGTGCCAGCAGTCAGGGTCCAGGTGAAAAACTGTTTTTT
CDR3 protein: CASSQGPGEKLFF

J gene: TRBJ1-4
V gene: TRBV28
clone size: -
D gene: -
CDR3 DNA: TGTGCCAGCAGTTCCCGGGATCGGGGAGAAAAACTGTTTTTT
CDR3 protein: CASSSRDRGEKLFF

J gene: TRBJ1-5
V gene: TRBV2
clone size: -
D gene: -
CDR3 DNA: TGTGCCAGCAGTGATACATCGGGGGTTGGGAATCAGCCCCAGCATTTT
CDR3 protein: CASSDTSGVGNQPQHF

J gene: TRBJ2-7
V gene: TRBV27
clone size: -
D gene: -
CDR3 DNA: TGTGCCAGCAGTTTTCGGCCGACTGCCGGCCACTACGAGCAGTACTTC
CDR3 protein: CASSFRPTAGHYEQYF

J gene: TRBJ1-4
V gene: TRBV5-4
clone size: -
D gene: TRBD1
CDR3 DNA: TGTGCCAGCAGCACGACTGGCAGGGGGGAAAAACTGTTTTTT
CDR3 protein: CASSTTGRGEKLFF

J gene: TRBJ1-1
V gene: TRBV3-1/TRBV3-2
clone size: few
D gene: -
CDR3 DNA: TGTGCCAGCAGCCGTCGACATGAAGCTTTCTTT
CDR3 protein: CASSRRHEAFF

J gene: TRBJ1-5
V gene: TRBV19
clone size: -
D gene: -
CDR3 DNA: TGTGCCAGTAGTATAGACCGAACAGGGTATAGCAATCAGCCCCAGCATTTT
CDR3 protein: CASSIDRTGYSNQPQHF

J gene: TRBJ1-1
V gene: TRBV12-3/TRBV12-4
clone size: once
D gene: -
CDR3 DNA: TGTGCCAGCACCGACGGGTTTGAAGCTTTCTTT
CDR3 protein: CASTDGFEAFF

J gene: TRBJ1-6
V gene: TRBV4-3
clone size: -
D gene: TRBD1
CDR3 DNA: TGCGCCAGCAGCCAAACCTCAGGGGGCAACTCACCCCTCCACTTT
CDR3 protein: CASSQTSGGNSPLHF

J gene: TRBJ2-7
V gene: TRBV19
clone size: few
D gene: -
CDR3 DNA: TGTGCCAGTAGTATGGCCCCCTCCTACGAGCAGTACTTC
CDR3 protein: CASSMAPSYEQYF

J gene: TRBJ2-3
V gene: TRBV28
clone size: -
D gene: TRBD1
CDR3 DNA: TGTGCCAGCCCAGGGGGTCGTACCACAGATACGCAGTATTTT
CDR3 protein: CASPGGRTTDTQYF

J gene: TRBJ2-7
V gene: TRBV12-3/TRBV12-4
clone size: -
D gene: TRBD1
CDR3 DNA: TGTGCCAGCAGGAGACAGGGATACGAGCAGTACTTC
CDR3 protein: CASRRQGYEQYF